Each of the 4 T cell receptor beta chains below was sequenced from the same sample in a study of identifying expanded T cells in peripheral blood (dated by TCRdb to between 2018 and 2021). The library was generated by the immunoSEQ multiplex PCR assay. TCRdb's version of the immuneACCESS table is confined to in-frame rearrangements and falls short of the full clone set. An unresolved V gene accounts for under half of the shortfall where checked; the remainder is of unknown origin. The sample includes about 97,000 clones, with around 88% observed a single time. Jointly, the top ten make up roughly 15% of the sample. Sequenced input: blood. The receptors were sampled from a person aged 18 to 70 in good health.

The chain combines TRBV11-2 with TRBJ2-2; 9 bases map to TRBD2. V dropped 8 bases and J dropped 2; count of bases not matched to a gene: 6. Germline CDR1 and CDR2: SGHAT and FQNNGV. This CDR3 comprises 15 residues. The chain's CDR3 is CASWAGGVNTGELFF. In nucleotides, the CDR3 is TGTGCCAGCTGGGCGGGAGGGGTTAACACCGGGGAGCTGTTTTTT.

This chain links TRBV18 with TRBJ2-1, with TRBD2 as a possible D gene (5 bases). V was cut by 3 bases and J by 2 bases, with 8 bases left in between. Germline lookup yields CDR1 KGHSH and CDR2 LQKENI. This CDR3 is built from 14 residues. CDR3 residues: CASSPRVTYNEQFF. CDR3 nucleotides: TGTGCCAGCTCACCGCGGGTAACCTACAATGAGCAGTTCTTC.

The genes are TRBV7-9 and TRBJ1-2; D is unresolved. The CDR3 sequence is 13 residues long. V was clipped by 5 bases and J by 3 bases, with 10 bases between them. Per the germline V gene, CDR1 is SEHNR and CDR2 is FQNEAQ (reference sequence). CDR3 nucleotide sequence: TGTGCCAGCAGCGGGAAGGCCCACTATGGCTACACCTTC. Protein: CASSGKAHYGYTF.

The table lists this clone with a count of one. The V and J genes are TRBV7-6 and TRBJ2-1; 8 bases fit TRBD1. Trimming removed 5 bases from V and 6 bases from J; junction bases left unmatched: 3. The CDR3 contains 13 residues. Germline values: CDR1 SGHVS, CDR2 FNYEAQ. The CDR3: CASSVDRGNEQFF. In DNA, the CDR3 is TGTGCCAGCAGCGTAGACAGGGGCAATGAGCAGTTCTTC.